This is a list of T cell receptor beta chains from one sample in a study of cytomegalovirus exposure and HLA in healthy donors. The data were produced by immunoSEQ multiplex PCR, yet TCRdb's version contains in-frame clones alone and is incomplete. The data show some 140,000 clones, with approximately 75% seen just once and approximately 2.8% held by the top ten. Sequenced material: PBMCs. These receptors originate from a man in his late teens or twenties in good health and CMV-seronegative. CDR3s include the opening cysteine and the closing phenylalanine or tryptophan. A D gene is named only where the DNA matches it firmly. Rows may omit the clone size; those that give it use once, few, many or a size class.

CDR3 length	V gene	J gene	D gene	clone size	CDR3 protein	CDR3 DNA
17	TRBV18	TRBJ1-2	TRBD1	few	CASSLSMPGQGAGGYTF	TGTGCCAGCTCACTGTCTATGCCGGGACAGGGGGCAGGGGGCTACACCTTC
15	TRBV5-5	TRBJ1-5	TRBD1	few	CASSVDWTGHQPQHF	TGTGCCAGCAGCGTGGATTGGACAGGTCATCAGCCCCAGCATTTT
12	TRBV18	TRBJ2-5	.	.	CASSPVRETQYF	TGTGCCAGCTCACCGGTCAGGGAGACCCAGTACTTC
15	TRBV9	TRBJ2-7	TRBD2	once	CASSATGTSSYEQYF	TGTGCCAGCAGCGCGACCGGGACTAGCTCCTACGAGCAGTACTTC
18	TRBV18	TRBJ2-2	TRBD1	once	CASSLLRPGQGKAGELFF	TGTGCCAGCTCACTGCTTAGACCGGGACAGGGTAAAGCCGGGGAGCTGTTTTTT
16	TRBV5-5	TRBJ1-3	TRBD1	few	CASSKGDSLSGNTIYF	TGTGCCAGCAGCAAAGGGGACAGCCTCTCTGGAAACACCATATATTTT
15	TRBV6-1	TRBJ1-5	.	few	CASFSGHASNQPQHF	TGTGCCAGCTTCTCGGGACATGCTAGCAATCAGCCCCAGCATTTT
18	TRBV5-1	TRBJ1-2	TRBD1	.	CASSLAWDRGRGNYGYTF	TGCGCCAGCAGCTTGGCATGGGACAGGGGGCGAGGGAACTATGGCTACACCTTC
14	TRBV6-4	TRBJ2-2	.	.	CASSLAGNTGELFF	TGTGCCAGCAGCCTGGCAGGAAACACCGGGGAGCTGTTTTTT
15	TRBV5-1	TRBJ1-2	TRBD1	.	CASSLGAGGEYGYTF	TGCGCCAGCAGCTTGGGGGCAGGGGGCGAATATGGCTACACCTTC
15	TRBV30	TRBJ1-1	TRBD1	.	CAWSKADRVGTEAFF	TGTGCCTGGAGTAAAGCCGACAGGGTGGGGACTGAAGCTTTCTTT
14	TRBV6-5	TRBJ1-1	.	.	CASSYLGPNTEAFF	TGTGCCAGCAGTTACTTGGGGCCGAACACTGAAGCTTTCTTT
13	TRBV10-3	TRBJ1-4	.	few	CASGDTSGEKLFF	TGTGCCTCTGGAGACACAAGCGGCGAAAAACTGTTTTTT
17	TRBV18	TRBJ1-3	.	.	CASSPPTGLYSGNTIYF	TGTGCCAGCTCACCACCCACAGGGCTTTACTCTGGAAACACCATATATTTT
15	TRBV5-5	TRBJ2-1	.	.	CASSLVISGYNEQFF	TGTGCCAGCAGCTTGGTTATTAGCGGATACAATGAGCAGTTCTTC
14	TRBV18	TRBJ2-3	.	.	CASSPSTGPDTQYF	TGTGCCAGCTCACCCAGTACAGGGCCAGATACGCAGTATTTT
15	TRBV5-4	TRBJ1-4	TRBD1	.	CASSSPDRGGEKLFF	TGTGCCAGCAGCTCTCCCGACAGGGGCGGTGAAAAACTGTTTTTT
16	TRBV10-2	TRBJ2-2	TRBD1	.	CASSDAGTGGVRELFF	TGCGCCAGCAGCGATGCTGGGACAGGGGGAGTCCGGGAGCTGTTTTTT
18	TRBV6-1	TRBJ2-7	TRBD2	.	CASSEKRVFQGGSYEQYF	TGTGCCAGCAGTGAGAAGAGAGTTTTCCAGGGAGGGTCCTACGAGCAGTACTTC
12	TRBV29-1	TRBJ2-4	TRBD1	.	CSVHPTRDSQYF	TGCAGCGTTCACCCTACTCGGGACAGTCAGTACTTC
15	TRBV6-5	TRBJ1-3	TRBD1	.	CASSYRGQAGNTIYF	TGTGCCAGCAGTTACAGGGGGCAGGCTGGAAACACCATATATTTT
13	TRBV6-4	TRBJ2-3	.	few	CASSDSETDTQYF	TGTGCCAGCAGTGACTCCGAGACAGATACGCAGTATTTT
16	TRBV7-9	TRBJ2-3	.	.	CASSLVAGPGTDTQYF	TGTGCCAGCAGCTTAGTGGCAGGGCCCGGCACAGATACGCAGTATTTT
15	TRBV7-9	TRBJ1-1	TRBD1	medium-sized	CASSLDRGVGTEAFF	TGTGCCAGCAGCCTGGACAGGGGAGTGGGGACTGAAGCTTTCTTT
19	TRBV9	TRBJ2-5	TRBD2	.	CASSVGALFYGGGEETQYF	TGTGCCAGCAGCGTAGGGGCTCTATTTTACGGCGGGGGGGAAGAGACCCAGTACTTC
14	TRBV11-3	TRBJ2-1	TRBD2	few	CASSPSTTSAEQFF	TGTGCCAGCAGCCCATCCACCACTAGCGCTGAGCAGTTCTTC
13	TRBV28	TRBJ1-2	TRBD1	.	CASSSYRGRGYTF	TGTGCCAGCAGCTCCTACAGGGGGCGGGGCTACACCTTC
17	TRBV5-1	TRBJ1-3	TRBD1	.	CASSLAARTGGIYTIYF	TGCGCCAGCAGCTTGGCCGCACGGACAGGGGGCATATACACCATATATTTT
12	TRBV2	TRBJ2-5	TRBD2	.	CASSEGGVLRYF	TGTGCCAGCAGTGAGGGGGGGGTCTTGCGGTACTTC
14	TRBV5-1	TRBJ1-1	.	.	CASSLYRSYTEAFF	TGCGCCAGCAGCTTGTACAGGAGCTACACTGAAGCTTTCTTT
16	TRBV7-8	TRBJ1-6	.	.	CASSLAFTGIEETLHF	TGTGCCAGCAGCTTAGCGTTCACGGGGATTGAGGAAACCCTCCACTTT
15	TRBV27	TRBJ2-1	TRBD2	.	CASSPRLAAYNEQFF	TGTGCCAGCAGCCCCCGACTAGCGGCCTACAATGAGCAGTTCTTC
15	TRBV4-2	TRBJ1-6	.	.	CASSQETQANSPLHF	TGTGCCAGCAGCCAAGAAACTCAGGCCAATTCACCCCTCCACTTT
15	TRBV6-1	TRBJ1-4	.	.	CASSSEGGVWEKLFF	TGTGCCAGCAGTTCGGAAGGGGGGGTATGGGAAAAACTGTTTTTT
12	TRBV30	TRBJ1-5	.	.	CAWTRDNQPQHF	TGTGCCTGGACCAGGGACAATCAGCCCCAGCATTTT
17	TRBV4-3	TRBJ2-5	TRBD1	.	CASSLWEIGGRGETQYF	TGCGCCAGCAGCCTTTGGGAAATAGGGGGCCGAGGGGAGACCCAGTACTTC